The clone carrying this T cell receptor (beta chain) was seen a handful of times. The antigen remains undetermined. This entry is derived from a study of blood T cells in healthy people across ages. Study-wide results and caveats: Estimates of diversity drawn from one million T cells were considered underestimates. There were more naive CD4+ cells and higher diversity in long-lived donors than in aged donors.

The people who gave samples were healthy Caucasians from Russia, aged about 6 to 100. At least 6 micrograms of total RNA were extracted per sample. The CDR3 contains 16 residues. V was trimmed by 0 bases and J by 5 bases, leaving 16 bases between them. CDR1 and CDR2 (germline): LGHNA, YSLEER. With a J-beta primer mix and a sample-barcoded 5' primer, a second PCR ran roughly 6 to 12 cycles. TCRdb recomputed calls from the 5' RACE reads with MiXCR, one row per CDR3 protein. The sample shows roughly 1.9 million distinct CDR3 sequences, roughly two fifths of them seen only once. The TCR originated in a human donor in good health. Sequencing used blood. J is TRBJ1-2 and V is TRBV4-3; D not certain. CDR3 bases: TGCGCCAGCAGCCAAGATCTGGATCATGAGGTTTATGGCTACACCTTC. This codes for CASSQDLDHEVYGYTF.